This T cell receptor beta chain derives from a study of CD8 T cells in ankylosing spondylitis. Regarding the study as a whole: Earlier work had already found some motif variants in reactive arthritis synovial fluid and blood. A motif in TCR beta, a set of several highly homologous variants, appeared characteristic of ankylosing spondylitis blood.

In TCRdb, the 5' RACE reads were re-called with MiXCR into one record per CDR3 protein. The data show about 280,000 distinct CDR3 sequences, about 20% seen once. A note on this clonotype: Its antigen is still unknown. A clone one base away is much larger, so this may be a read error.

This CDR3 has 11 amino acids. CDR1 and CDR2 from the germline V gene are SQVTM and ANQGSEA. Sequencing input: blood, either unsorted or a sorted T cell fraction (not recorded which). This chain joins TRBV29-1 and TRBJ2-3; D is unclear. Near its end, the DNA agrees better with TRBJ1-5, so the J call may be wrong. The sequence was obtained from a male donor with ankylosing spondylitis or in good health (not recorded which). The CDR3 sequence: CSVGEVDTQHF. The CDR3 DNA reads TGCAGCGTTGGAGAGGTGGATACGCAGCATTTT.